This T cell receptor beta chain was identified in a study of tissue T cells after allogeneic stem cell transplantation. For the study at large: Graft-versus-host disease patients received grafts, several unmodified and three CD34-selected to deplete T cells.

The data were produced by immunoSEQ multiplex PCR, yet TCRdb's version contains in-frame clones alone and is incomplete. The sample gives roughly 42,000 clones, roughly 92% of which show up once; under 4% is in the top ten. The CDR3 spans 16 residues. CDR1 and CDR2 from the germline V gene are SEHNR and FQNEAQ (reference sequence). J lost 0 bases, V lost 1 base, and 3 bases had no gene match. The sample holds a few counts of this clone. This chain connects TRBV7-9 to TRBJ1-5, with 7 bases identical to TRBD1. The clonotype comes from a woman between 40 and 69 years old who later had graft-versus-host disease after an allogeneic stem cell transplant. The material was blood, obtained before transplantation. In DNA form, the CDR3 reads TGTGCCAGCAGCTTAGGACAGGGAGATAGCAATCAGCCCCAGCATTTT. Residues: CASSLGQGDSNQPQHF. Full variable domain (missing parts from reference TRBV7-9 and TRBJ1-5): DTGVSQNPRHKITKRGQNVTFRCDPISEHNRLYWYRQTLGQGPEFLTYFQNEAQLEKSRLLSDRFSAERPKGSFSTLEIQRTEQGDSAMYLCASSLGQGDSNQPQHFGDGTRLSIL.